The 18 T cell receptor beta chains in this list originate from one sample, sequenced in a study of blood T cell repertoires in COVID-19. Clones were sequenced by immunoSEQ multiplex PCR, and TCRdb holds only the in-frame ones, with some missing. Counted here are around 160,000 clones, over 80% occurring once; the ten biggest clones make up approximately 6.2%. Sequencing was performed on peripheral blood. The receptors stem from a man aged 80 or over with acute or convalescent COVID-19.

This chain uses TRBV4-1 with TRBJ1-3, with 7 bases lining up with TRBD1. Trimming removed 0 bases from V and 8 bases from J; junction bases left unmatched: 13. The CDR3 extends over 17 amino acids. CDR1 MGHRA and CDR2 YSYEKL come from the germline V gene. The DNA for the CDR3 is TGCGCCAGCAGCCAAGATACAGAGGGGGCGAAGGAGCACACCATATATTTT. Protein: CASSQDTEGAKEHTIYF.

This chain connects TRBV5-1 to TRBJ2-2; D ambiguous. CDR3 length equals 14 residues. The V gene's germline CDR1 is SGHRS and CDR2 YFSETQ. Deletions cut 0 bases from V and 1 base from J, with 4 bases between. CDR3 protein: CASSLVQNTGELFF. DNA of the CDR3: TGCGCCAGCAGCTTGGTTCAGAACACCGGGGAGCTGTTTTTT.

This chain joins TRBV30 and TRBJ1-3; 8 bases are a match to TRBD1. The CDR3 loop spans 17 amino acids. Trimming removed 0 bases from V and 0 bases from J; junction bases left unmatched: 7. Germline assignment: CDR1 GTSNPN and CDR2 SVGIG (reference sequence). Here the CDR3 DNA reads TGTGCCTGGAGTGTGGGGGACAGGAGGGACTCTGGAAACACCATATATTTT. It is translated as CAWSVGDRRDSGNTIYF.

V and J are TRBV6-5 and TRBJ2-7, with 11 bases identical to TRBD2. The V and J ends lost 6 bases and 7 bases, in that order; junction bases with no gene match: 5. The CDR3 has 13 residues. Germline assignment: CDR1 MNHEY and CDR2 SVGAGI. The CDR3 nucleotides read TGTGCCAGCAGGACTAGCGGGACTAAGGAGCAGTACTTC. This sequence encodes CASRTSGTKEQYF.

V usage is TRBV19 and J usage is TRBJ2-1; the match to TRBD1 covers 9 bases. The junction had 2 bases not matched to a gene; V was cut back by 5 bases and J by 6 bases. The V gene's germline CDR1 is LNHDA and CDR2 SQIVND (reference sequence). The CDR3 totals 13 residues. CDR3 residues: CASSPDRGNEQFF. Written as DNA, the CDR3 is TGTGCCAGTAGTCCGGACAGGGGCAATGAGCAGTTCTTC. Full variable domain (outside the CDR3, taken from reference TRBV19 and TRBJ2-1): DGGITQSPKYLFRKEGQNVTLSCEQNLNHDAMYWYRQDPGQGLRLIYYSQIVNDFQKGDIAEGYSVSREKKESFPLTVTSAQKNPTAFYLCASSPDRGNEQFFGPGTRLTVL.

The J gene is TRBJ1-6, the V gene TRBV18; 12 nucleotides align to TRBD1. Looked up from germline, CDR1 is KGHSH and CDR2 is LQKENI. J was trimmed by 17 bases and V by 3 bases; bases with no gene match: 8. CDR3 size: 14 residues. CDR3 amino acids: CASSPGDRGQLVHF. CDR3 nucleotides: TGTGCCAGCTCACCGGGGGACAGGGGGCAGCTGGTCCACTTT. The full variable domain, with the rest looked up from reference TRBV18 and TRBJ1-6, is NAGVMQNPRHLVRRRGQEARLRCSPMKGHSHVYWYRQLPEEGLKFMVYLQKENIIDESGMPKERFSAEFPKEGPSILRIQQVVRGDSAAYFCASSPGDRGQLVHFGNGTRLTVT.

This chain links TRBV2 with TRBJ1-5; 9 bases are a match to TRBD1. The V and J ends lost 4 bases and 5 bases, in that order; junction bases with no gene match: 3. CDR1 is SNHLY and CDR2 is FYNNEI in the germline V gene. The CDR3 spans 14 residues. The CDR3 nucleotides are TGTGCCAGCAGTGGGGGGGACAGGGATCAGCCCCAGCATTTT. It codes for CASSGGDRDQPQHF.

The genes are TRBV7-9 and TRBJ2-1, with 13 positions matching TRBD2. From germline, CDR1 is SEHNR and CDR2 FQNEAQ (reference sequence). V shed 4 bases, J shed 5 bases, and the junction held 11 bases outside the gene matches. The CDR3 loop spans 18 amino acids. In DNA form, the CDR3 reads TGTGCCAGCAGCTACCCCCGGACTAGCGGGAGAAGGAACAATGAGCAGTTCTTC. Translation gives CASSYPRTSGRRNNEQFF.

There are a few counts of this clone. The CDR3 reads CASKSARTSYEQYF. The CDR3 nucleotides read TGTGCCAGCAAGAGCGCCCGAACCTCCTACGAGCAGTACTTC. This chain links TRBV6-5 with TRBJ2-7; D uncertain. CDR3 length equals 14 residues. Germline V gene lookup returns CDR1 MNHEY and CDR2 SVGAGI. Trimming took off 7 bases at V and 0 bases at J, with 13 bases between the two ends.

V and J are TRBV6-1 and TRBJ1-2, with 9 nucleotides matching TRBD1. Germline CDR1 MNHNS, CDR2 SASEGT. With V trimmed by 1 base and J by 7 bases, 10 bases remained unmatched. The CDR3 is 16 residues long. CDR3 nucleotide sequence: TGTGCCAGCAGTGAAGTAGACAGGGGGTCTATCCGTGGCTACACCTTC. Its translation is CASSEVDRGSIRGYTF.

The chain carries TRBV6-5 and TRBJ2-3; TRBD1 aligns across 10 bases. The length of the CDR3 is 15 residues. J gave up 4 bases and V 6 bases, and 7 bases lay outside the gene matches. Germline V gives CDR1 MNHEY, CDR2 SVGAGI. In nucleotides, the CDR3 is TGTGCCAGCAGGCCCGGAGACAGGGGGCCAGATACGCAGTATTTT. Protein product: CASRPGDRGPDTQYF.

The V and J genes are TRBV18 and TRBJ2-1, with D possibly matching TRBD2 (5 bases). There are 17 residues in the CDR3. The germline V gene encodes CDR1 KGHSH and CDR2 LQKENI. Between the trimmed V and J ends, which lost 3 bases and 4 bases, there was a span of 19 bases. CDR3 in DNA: TGTGCCAGCTCACCCCGACCAGGTGGCGGGCGATACAATGAGCAGTTCTTC. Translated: CASSPRPGGGRYNEQFF.

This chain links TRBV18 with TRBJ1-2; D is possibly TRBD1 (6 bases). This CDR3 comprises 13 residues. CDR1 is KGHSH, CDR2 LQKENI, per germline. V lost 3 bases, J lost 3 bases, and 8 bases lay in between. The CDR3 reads CASSPDRDYGYTF. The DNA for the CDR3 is TGTGCCAGCTCACCGGACAGAGACTATGGCTACACCTTC. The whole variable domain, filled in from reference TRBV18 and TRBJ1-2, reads NAGVMQNPRHLVRRRGQEARLRCSPMKGHSHVYWYRQLPEEGLKFMVYLQKENIIDESGMPKERFSAEFPKEGPSILRIQQVVRGDSAAYFCASSPDRDYGYTFGSGTRLTVV.

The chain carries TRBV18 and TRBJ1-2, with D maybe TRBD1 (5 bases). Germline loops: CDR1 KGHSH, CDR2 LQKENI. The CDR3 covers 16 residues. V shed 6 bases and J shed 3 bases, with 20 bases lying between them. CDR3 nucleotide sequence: TGTGCCAGCTCCCCCAATTGGGGGGATAAGGACTATGGCTACACCTTC. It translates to CASSPNWGDKDYGYTF.

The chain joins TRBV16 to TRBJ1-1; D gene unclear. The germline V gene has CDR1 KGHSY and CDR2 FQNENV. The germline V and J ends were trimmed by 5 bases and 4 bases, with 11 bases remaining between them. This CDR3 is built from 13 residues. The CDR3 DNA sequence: TGTGCCAGCAGCTTCCAATCGGGCACTGAAGCTTTCTTT. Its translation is CASSFQSGTEAFF.

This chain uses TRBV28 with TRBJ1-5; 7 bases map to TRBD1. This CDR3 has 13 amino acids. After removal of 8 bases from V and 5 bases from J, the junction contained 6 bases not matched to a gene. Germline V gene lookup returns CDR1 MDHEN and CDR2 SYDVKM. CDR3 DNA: TGTGCCAGCGACGAGGGGGCTTATCAGCCCCAGCATTTT. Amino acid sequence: CASDEGAYQPQHF.

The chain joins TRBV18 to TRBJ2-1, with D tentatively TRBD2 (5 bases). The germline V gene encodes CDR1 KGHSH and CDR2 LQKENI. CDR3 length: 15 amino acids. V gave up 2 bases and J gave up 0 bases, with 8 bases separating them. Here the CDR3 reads CASSPVGSSYNEQFF. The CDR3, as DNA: TGTGCCAGCTCACCAGTGGGGAGCTCCTACAATGAGCAGTTCTTC.

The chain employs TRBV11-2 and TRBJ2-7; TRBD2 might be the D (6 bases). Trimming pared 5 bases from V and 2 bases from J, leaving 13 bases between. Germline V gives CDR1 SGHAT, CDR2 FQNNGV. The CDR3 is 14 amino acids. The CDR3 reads CASSRTGETYEQYF. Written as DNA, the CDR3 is TGTGCCAGCAGCCGGACGGGAGAAACCTACGAGCAGTACTTC.